This T cell receptor beta chain was sequenced during a study of blood T cell repertoires in COVID-19. About the research overall: T cells, B-cell-depleted T cells, or PBMCs supplied cDNA or gDNA.

Here immunoSEQ multiplex PCR was the method, and the copy in TCRdb shows in-frame clones only, minus some. This sample has about 250,000 clones, with about 91% found just once. The sequence was obtained from a woman in her twenties or thirties with COVID-19, enrolled during active disease. The sample taken for sequencing was peripheral blood.

The CDR3 DNA sequence: TGTGCCAGTAGTATGGGGCGGAGGGGGCACGAGCAGTACTTC. As protein: CASSMGRRGHEQYF. The chain employs TRBV19 and TRBJ2-7, with a weak D call TRBD1 (7 bases). CDR3 length: 14 amino acids. V was cut by 3 bases and J by 5 bases, with 14 bases left in between. From germline, CDR1 is LNHDA and CDR2 SQIVND (reference sequence).